This is a list of T cell receptor beta chains from one sample in a study of a mutant IDH1 vaccine in newly diagnosed glioma. Assay: immunoSEQ multiplex PCR; the TCRdb copy retains only in-frame clones and omits some. Counted here are tens of thousands of clones, approximately 81% occurring once; the ten biggest clones make up approximately 4.3%. Their antigens remain unidentified. The sample consisted of PBMCs, taken from a glioma patient whose treatment included an IDH1 peptide vaccine. Receptors originate from a woman between 18 and 29 years old with glioma. Both conserved end residues are part of each CDR3. The order of the fields is V gene, D gene, J gene, clone size, CDR3 protein, CDR3 DNA. The D gene is left open where the match is weak. Clone size, where shown, is once, few, many, or a class for clones that have expanded.

TRBV5-8	.	TRBJ2-7	.	CASSLGGTQLYEQYF	TGTGCCAGCAGCTTGGGAGGGACCCAACTCTACGAGCAGTACTTC
TRBV5-1	TRBD2	TRBJ2-5	.	CASSLSGGAETQYF	TGCGCCAGCAGCCTCAGCGGGGGGGCAGAGACCCAGTACTTC
TRBV6-1	.	TRBJ1-6	.	CASSARAINSPLHF	TGTGCCAGCAGTGCCCGGGCCATTAATTCACCCCTCCACTTT
TRBV27	TRBD1	TRBJ2-5	once	CASKPPGGLQETQYF	TGTGCCAGCAAGCCGCCAGGGGGATTACAAGAGACCCAGTACTTC
TRBV7-2	TRBD2	TRBJ2-7	.	CASSFGGGSYEQYF	TGTGCCAGCAGCTTTGGCGGGGGGTCCTACGAGCAGTACTTC
TRBV15	TRBD1	TRBJ1-5	.	CATSRDRGRGQPQHF	TGTGCCACCAGCAGAGACAGGGGGCGCGGTCAGCCCCAGCATTTT
TRBV1	.	TRBJ2-6	.	CTSRVVCLCTRANVLTF	TGCACCAGCAGAGTTGTTTGTTTGTGCACTCGGGCCAACGTCCTGACTTTC
TRBV4-1	.	TRBJ2-7	.	CASSHSLKEQYF	TGCGCCAGCAGCCACTCCCTTAAGGAGCAGTACTTC
TRBV18	.	TRBJ2-1	.	CASSPPSGGRGDEQFF	TGTGCCAGCTCACCACCGTCCGGGGGCCGCGGGGATGAGCAGTTCTTC
TRBV5-1	TRBD2	TRBJ2-3	once	CASSPRGLAGTDTQYF	TGCGCCAGCAGCCCCCGGGGACTAGCGGGCACAGATACGCAGTATTTT
TRBV29-1	TRBD1	TRBJ1-2	.	CSVPDREALGYGYTF	TGCAGCGTCCCGGACAGGGAAGCGCTGGGTTATGGCTACACCTTC
TRBV5-4	TRBD2	TRBJ2-5	few	CASSLGARGGPQETQYF	TGTGCCAGCAGCTTGGGGGCGCGGGGGGGCCCTCAAGAGACCCAGTACTTC
TRBV6-1	TRBD1	TRBJ1-4	.	CASSSWDREKLFF	TGTGCCAGCAGCTCCTGGGACAGGGAAAAACTGTTTTTT
TRBV4-3	.	TRBJ2-2	.	CASSQPSTGSGELFF	TGCGCCAGCAGCCAACCTTCTACGGGGTCCGGGGAGCTGTTTTTT
TRBV5-1	.	TRBJ1-4	.	CASSLAGTNEKLFF	TGCGCCAGCAGCTTGGCGGGTACTAATGAAAAACTGTTTTTT
TRBV5-1	TRBD1	TRBJ1-5	.	CASSRLTGDQPQHF	TGCGCCAGCAGCCGCCTCACAGGGGACCAGCCCCAGCATTTT
TRBV4-1	TRBD1	TRBJ1-3	.	CASSFDRAKGNTIYF	TGCGCCAGCAGTTTCGACAGGGCGAAAGGAAACACCATATATTTT
TRBV6-5	.	TRBJ1-5	medium-sized	CASTPRGRGRQPQHF	TGTGCCAGCACCCCCCGGGGGAGGGGTCGACAGCCCCAGCATTTT
TRBV9	.	TRBJ2-5	once	CASSPTIKGWETQYF	TGTGCCAGCAGCCCAACAATCAAAGGTTGGGAGACCCAGTACTTC
TRBV10-2	.	TRBJ2-2	.	CASSGEAPRVNTGELFF	TGCGCCAGCAGTGGGGAGGCCCCCAGAGTTAACACCGGGGAGCTGTTTTTT
TRBV11-2	TRBD1	TRBJ1-1	few	CASSFTGGTEAFF	TGTGCCAGCAGCTTCACAGGGGGCACTGAAGCTTTCTTT
TRBV6-4	TRBD2	TRBJ2-3	.	CASSTTPGTSGTDTQYF	TGTGCCAGCAGCACCACCCCCGGGACTAGCGGTACAGATACGCAGTATTTT
TRBV2	.	TRBJ2-1	.	CASRHKVNEQFF	TGTGCCAGCAGGCATAAGGTCAATGAGCAGTTCTTC
TRBV7-7	TRBD1	TRBJ2-1	.	CASSLDRGGLDEQFF	TGTGCTAGCAGCTTAGACAGGGGTGGTCTAGATGAGCAGTTCTTC
TRBV23-1	TRBD1	TRBJ2-1	once	CASTGQGVYNEQFF	TGCGCCAGCACGGGACAGGGAGTATACAATGAGCAGTTCTTC
TRBV6-4	.	TRBJ2-1	.	CASSDSEAGEQFF	TGTGCCAGCAGTGACTCCGAGGCGGGGGAGCAGTTCTTC
TRBV6-4	.	TRBJ2-1	.	CASSDSSGSYNEQFF	TGTGCCAGCAGTGACTCTAGCGGCTCCTACAATGAGCAGTTCTTC
TRBV2	.	TRBJ1-2	.	CASSIRGYTF	TGTGCCAGCAGTATAAGAGGCTACACCTTC
TRBV10-3	.	TRBJ1-5	.	CAISSGTPNQPQHF	TGTGCCATCAGTTCCGGGACACCCAATCAGCCCCAGCATTTT
TRBV7-9	TRBD1	TRBJ2-3	.	CASSPRQGASINADTQYF	TGTGCCAGCAGCCCCCGACAGGGGGCCAGTATAAACGCAGATACGCAGTATTTT
TRBV19	.	TRBJ1-5	.	CASSIGNQPQHF	TGTGCCAGTAGTATTGGCAATCAGCCCCAGCATTTT
TRBV14	.	TRBJ1-1	.	CASSQGRVTEAFF	TGTGCCAGCAGCCAAGGGAGGGTTACTGAAGCTTTCTTT
TRBV28	.	TRBJ2-3	.	CASSFTDTQYF	TGTGCCAGCAGTTTCACAGATACGCAGTATTTT
TRBV2	TRBD1	TRBJ1-2	.	CASSLGQGNYGYTF	TGTGCCAGCAGTCTGGGACAGGGGAACTATGGCTACACCTTC
TRBV14	.	TRBJ1-1	.	CASRPSGRNTEAFF	TGTGCCAGCAGGCCCTCGGGGAGGAACACTGAAGCTTTCTTT
TRBV6-1	.	TRBJ1-3	.	CASSGQVSSGNTIYF	TGTGCCAGCAGTGGACAGGTTAGCTCTGGAAACACCATATATTTT
TRBV2	TRBD2	TRBJ2-2	.	CASSVSGGAAGELFF	TGTGCCAGCAGTGTGAGCGGGGGGGCTGCCGGGGAGCTGTTTTTT
TRBV5-4	.	TRBJ1-1	.	CASSLGGEAFF	TGTGCCAGCAGCTTGGGGGGTGAAGCTTTCTTT
TRBV4-1	.	TRBJ2-7	.	CASSQGGDVVGEQYF	TGCGCCAGCAGCCAAGGAGGGGACGTCGTGGGCGAGCAGTACTTC
TRBV18	TRBD1	TRBJ1-1	.	CASYADRGRKGNTEAFF	TGTGCCAGCTACGCGGACAGGGGAAGAAAGGGCAACACTGAAGCTTTCTTT
TRBV7-9	.	TRBJ1-2	.	CASSLAGGYGYTF	TGTGCCAGCAGCTTAGCTGGAGGATATGGCTACACCTTC
TRBV27	TRBD2	TRBJ2-3	.	CASSLFRGVLYDTQYF	TGTGCCAGCAGTTTATTTCGGGGGGTCCTTTATGATACGCAGTATTTT
TRBV9	.	TRBJ1-2	.	CASSVGQFDGYTF	TGTGCCAGCAGCGTAGGGCAGTTTGATGGCTACACCTTC
TRBV18	TRBD1	TRBJ2-7	.	CASSLGQGAEQYF	TGTGCCAGCTCACTGGGACAGGGGGCCGAGCAGTACTTC
TRBV6-5	.	TRBJ2-6	once	CASSLDSAGANVLTF	TGTGCCAGCAGTTTAGACAGTGCGGGGGCCAACGTCCTGACTTTC
TRBV5-4	TRBD1	TRBJ1-2	.	CASNRRDRAGFAYGYTF	TGTGCCAGCAACAGGCGGGACAGGGCTGGGTTCGCCTATGGCTACACCTTC